This T cell receptor (beta chain) was observed in a study of CD8 T cells in ankylosing spondylitis. TCRdb reanalysed the 5' RACE reads using MiXCR and keeps one entry per CDR3 protein. The table records about 700,000 distinct CDR3 sequences, around 17% of them present only once. Trimming stripped 3 bases from V and 6 bases from J, with 11 bases between. Germline CDR1 KGHSH, CDR2 LQKENI. This CDR3 contains 13 residues. As for this clonotype: Antigen specificity is unknown.

Notes on the study in general: Reactive arthritis synovial fluid and blood previously showed some of these motif variants. Ankylosing spondylitis blood appeared to carry a characteristic TCR beta motif of roughly eight highly homologous variants.

The chain has TRBV18 and TRBJ1-2; TRBD1 might be the D (5 bases). This receptor was identified in a male donor with ankylosing spondylitis. The sequenced material came from blood, either unsorted or a sorted T cell fraction (not recorded which). DNA for the CDR3: TGTGCCAGCTCACCGCAGGGTCTCGATGGCTACACCTTC. Its protein product is CASSPQGLDGYTF.